This TCR beta chain was identified in a study of shared clonotypes between healthy human individuals. Trimming shortened V by 4 bases and J by 4 bases, and 8 bases separated the two germline ends. This CDR3 comprises 13 residues. CDR1 and CDR2 (germline): SGHNT, YYREEE (reference sequence). Assay used: immunoSEQ multiplex PCR; TCRdb lists only in-frame clones, some missing. The sample yields approximately 2,300,000 clones, roughly 90% seen once. V and J are TRBV5-4 and TRBJ1-4; D not certain. The TCR sequence derives from a young man in good health. Some clones in this sample may be carry-over from other donors' samples. The sample taken for sequencing was naive CD4+ T cells from PBMCs. As for subset: CD45RA+ positively selected. CDR3 coding DNA: TGTGCCAGCAGCCCCGGGCATAATGAAAAACTGTTTTTT. It encodes CASSPGHNEKLFF.